Described below is a single TCR beta chain sequence and its context. Both TRBC1 and TRBC2 were covered by a beta constant-region primer of two equimolar oligonucleotides. Ligated cDNA was amplified by four rounds of PCR with nested alpha and beta constant-region primers and SP2. MiXCR was run by TCRdb on the UMI-ligation and nested PCR reads, yielding one entry per CDR3 protein. Among just over 80,000 distinct CDR3 sequences listed, 9% to 9.5% were seen once. The sample comes from a study of naive and memory T cell subsets. From the second PCR step, alpha and beta chains were amplified apart. The source is a human donor in good health. Sequenced sample: naive CD8+ T cells from blood.

CDR3 coding DNA: TGTGCCAGCAGCCCCGGACAGGGTCCCTCCTACGAGCAGTACTTC. Protein product: CASSPGQGPSYEQYF. V and J are TRBV3-1 and TRBJ2-7; 8 bases are shared with TRBD1. The CDR3 totals 15 residues. CDR1 and CDR2 (germline): LGHDT, YNNKEL (reference sequence). Trimming cost V 4 bases and J 0 bases; bases outside gene matches: 5.